A single sample gave rise to the 29 T cell receptor beta chains below, sequenced in a study of type 1 regulatory T cells. TCRdb re-analysed the reads in MiXCR, keeping a single row per CDR3 protein. This table has some 100,000 distinct CDR3 sequences, 25% to 40% appearing once. The sequencing sample was made of CD4+ T cells, either the whole sample or a sorted fraction (not recorded which). The receptor source for this set is a human donor in good health.

This clonotype was seen ten or more times. The rearrangement links TRBV29-1 to TRBJ2-5, with unresolved D. This CDR3 has 12 amino acids. Germline CDR1 and CDR2: SQVTM and ANQGSEA. Trimming left V 6 bases short and J 3 bases short, with 11 bases between. The DNA of the CDR3 is TGCAGCGTCGAAATCTTTGAAGAGACCCAGTACTTC. Translation: CSVEIFEETQYF.

This clonotype was picked up a small number of times. This chain joins TRBV7-9 and TRBJ2-3; D may be TRBD1 (5 bases). Germline CDR1 SEHNR, CDR2 FQNEAQ (reference sequence). The CDR3 contains 12 residues. Trimming removed 4 bases at V and 4 bases at J, with 6 bases between. The CDR3 bases are TGTGCCAGCAGCTCGACAGCAGATACGCAGTATTTT. This encodes CASSSTADTQYF.

This clonotype was observed a handful of times. The chain carries TRBV18 and TRBJ2-3; 9 nucleotides match TRBD1. This CDR3 is 17 amino acids long. CDR1 is KGHSH, CDR2 LQKENI, per germline. J lost 1 base, V lost 4 bases, and 9 bases had no gene match. The CDR3 DNA reads as TGTGCCAGCTCACAGAACATCCGGGACAGGGGCACAGATACGCAGTATTTT. This encodes CASSQNIRDRGTDTQYF. The full variable domain, with the rest looked up from reference TRBV18 and TRBJ2-3, is NAGVMQNPRHLVRRRGQEARLRCSPMKGHSHVYWYRQLPEEGLKFMVYLQKENIIDESGMPKERFSAEFPKEGPSILRIQQVVRGDSAAYFCASSQNIRDRGTDTQYFGPGTRLTVL.

V and J are TRBV5-1 and TRBJ1-1; D is ambiguous. The V gene's germline CDR1 is SGHRS and CDR2 YFSETQ. The ends were cut back, 1 base at V and 1 base at J, with 8 bases in the middle. This CDR3 is built from 14 residues. The CDR3 nucleotides are TGCGCCAGCAGCTTGAACTCGTGGAACACTGAAGCTTTCTTT. Translated, it gives CASSLNSWNTEAFF.

In its sample, this clonotype was seen once. This chain joins TRBV20-1 and TRBJ2-6, with 8 nucleotides matching TRBD1. Trimming took 4 bases from V and 2 from J; bases not matched to a gene: 1. This CDR3 spans 14 amino acids. CDR1 is DFQATT and CDR2 is SNEGSKA in the germline V gene (reference sequence). As DNA, the CDR3 is TGCAGTGCTACCAGGGGGCCTGGGGCCAACGTCCTGACTTTC. Amino acid sequence: CSATRGPGANVLTF.

The rearrangement uses TRBV20-1 and TRBJ2-3; no clear D gene. Germline V gene sequence: CDR1 DFQATT, CDR2 SNEGSKA (reference sequence). CDR3 length: 13 amino acids. The germline V and J ends were trimmed by 0 bases and 6 bases, with 10 bases remaining between them. CDR3 region: CSARDPGRDTQYF. CDR3 in DNA: TGCAGTGCTAGAGATCCCGGTAGGGATACGCAGTATTTT.

This clonotype was detected many times. V usage is TRBV14 and J usage is TRBJ2-3; D is perhaps TRBD2 (6 bases). CDR1 and CDR2 from the germline V gene are SGHDN and FVKESK. This CDR3 has 16 residues. Trimming removed 2 bases at V and 2 bases at J, with 14 bases between. The CDR3 DNA follows: TGTGCCAGCAGCCAACTTCCGGGACTTCACACAGATACGCAGTATTTT. It yields the protein CASSQLPGLHTDTQYF.

In regard to this clonotype: A read error may be the cause here, since a much bigger clone is one base away. The V gene is TRBV5-1, the J gene TRBJ1-1, with D possibly being TRBD1 (5 bases). V was shortened by 0 bases and J by 7 bases, with 13 bases between the two germline ends. The V gene's germline CDR1 is SGHRS and CDR2 YFSETQ. This CDR3 is 14 amino acids long. CDR3 coding DNA: TGCGCCAGCAGCTTGGCCTCGGGGGGAATTGAAGCTTTCTTT. Translated, it gives CASSLASGGIEAFF.

This clonotype was recorded a few times. The chain joins TRBV6-6 to TRBJ2-7; 8 bases are shared with TRBD1. With V trimmed by 7 bases and J by 2 bases, 10 bases remained unmatched. Germline values: CDR1 MNHNY, CDR2 SVGAGI (reference sequence). CDR3 length equals 15 residues. CDR3 protein: CASTPGQAGTYEQYF. CDR3 bases: TGTGCCAGCACCCCGGGACAGGCCGGCACCTACGAGCAGTACTTC.

The CDR3 DNA follows: TGCGCCAGCAGCCTTGTACTAGCGGGAGGCGACAATGAGCAGTTCTTC. The encoded protein is CASSLVLAGGDNEQFF. The gene calls are TRBV5-1 and TRBJ2-1; the match to TRBD2 covers 12 bases. The CDR3 is 16 amino acids. From germline, CDR1 is SGHRS and CDR2 YFSETQ. V was pared by 4 bases and J by 5 bases, with 7 bases of the junction left unmatched.

V is TRBV12-3 or TRBV12-4 and J is TRBJ2-1, with D possibly TRBD1 on 6 matching bases. The CDR3 loop spans 15 amino acids. With 3 bases removed from V and 3 bases from J, the gap between germline ends came to 12 bases. The CDR3 is CASSFGQGNYNEQFF. DNA of the CDR3: TGTGCCAGCAGTTTTGGTCAGGGGAACTACAATGAGCAGTTCTTC.

This clonotype was observed a few times. The chain joins TRBV4-2 to TRBJ2-1; 9 positions match TRBD2. Per germline, CDR1 LGHNA and CDR2 YNFKEQ. The V and J ends lost 0 bases and 11 bases, in that order; junction bases with no gene match: 8. The CDR3 runs 15 residues. The CDR3 DNA reads as TGTGCCAGCAGCCAAGAGGCTAGCGGGGTTGTGAAGCAGTTCTTC. Protein: CASSQEASGVVKQFF.

This clonotype was recorded a few times. CDR3 in amino acids: CASSAGLASSDTQYF. DNA for the CDR3: TGTGCCAGCAGTGCGGGACTAGCGAGTTCTGATACGCAGTATTTT. The chain joins TRBV2 to TRBJ2-3; TRBD2 matches at 10 bases. V trimming: 4 bases; J trimming: 6 bases; junction bases outside the gene matches: 7. This CDR3 contains 15 residues. Germline loops: CDR1 SNHLY, CDR2 FYNNEI.

This clonotype was counted between two and nine times. The chain is built from TRBV9 and TRBJ1-3; D perhaps matches TRBD1 (5 bases). With 0 bases removed from V and 0 bases from J, the gap between germline ends came to 7 bases. The CDR3 consists of 15 residues. Germline loops: CDR1 SGDLS, CDR2 YYNGEE. The CDR3 is CASSVAGTSGNTIYF. In nucleotides, the CDR3 is TGTGCCAGCAGCGTAGCAGGGACCTCTGGAAACACCATATATTTT.

The rearrangement uses TRBV29-1 and TRBJ2-1, with TRBD2 identical over 10 bases. Germline V gene data show CDR1 as SQVTM and CDR2 as ANQGSEA. This CDR3 is built from 12 residues. Trimming took 7 bases from V and 15 from J; bases not matched to a gene: 12. The chain's CDR3 is CSGLSGRGRGFF. In DNA form, the CDR3 reads TGCAGCGGGCTCAGCGGGAGGGGCCGAGGGTTCTTC.

V and J are TRBV7-8 and TRBJ1-6; D is possibly TRBD1 (6 bases). V gave up 2 bases and J gave up 0 bases, with 14 bases separating them. Germline CDR1 and CDR2: SGHVS and FQNEAQ. The CDR3 length is 18 residues. CDR3 loop: CASSLLGGQSSYNSPLHF. The CDR3 DNA reads TGTGCCAGCAGCTTATTAGGGGGTCAGAGCTCCTATAATTCACCCCTCCACTTT. Filled out from reference TRBV7-8 and TRBJ1-6, the complete variable domain reads GAGVSQSPRYKVAKRGQDVALRCDPISGHVSLFWYQQALGQGPEFLTYFQNEAQLDKSGLPSDRFFAERPEGSVSTLKIQRTQQEDSAVYLCASSLLGGQSSYNSPLHFGNGTRLTVT.

The J gene is TRBJ2-5, the V gene TRBV7-2, with D tentatively TRBD1 (5 bases). The germline CDR1 and CDR2 sequences are SGHTA and FQGNSA. V lost 6 bases to trimming and J lost 5 bases, with 10 bases between them. The CDR3 contains 12 residues. CDR3 region: CASSEGVETQYF. For the CDR3, the DNA is TGTGCCAGCAGTGAAGGGGTGGAGACCCAGTACTTC.

Comment on this clonotype: At one of its ends the junction is not consistent with the germline gene, which may arise from a read error. The V and J genes are TRBV2 and TRBJ2-2, with D maybe TRBD2 (6 bases). Per germline, CDR1 SNHLY and CDR2 FYNNEI. The CDR3 has 13 amino acids. CDR3 DNA sequence: TGTGCCAGCAGTGAGGGGTTAACCGGGGGGCTGTTTTTT. This codes for CASSEGLTGGLFF.

The rearrangement uses TRBV20-1 and TRBJ2-3; 8 nucleotides align to TRBD2. Germline lookup yields CDR1 DFQATT and CDR2 SNEGSKA (reference sequence). The V gene end was trimmed by 0 bases and the J gene end by 6 bases; junction bases not matched to a gene: 8. The CDR3 is made up of 15 amino acids. The CDR3, as DNA: TGCAGTGCTAGAGATGCGGCGGGAGGACCCGATACGCAGTATTTT. This translates into CSARDAAGGPDTQYF.

The chain is built from TRBV30 and TRBJ2-1, with TRBD1 matching over 9 bases. This CDR3 has 13 residues. Unmatched junction bases numbered 3, after V lost 1 base and J lost 8 bases. Germline CDR1 GTSNPN, CDR2 SVGIG (reference sequence). The CDR3 DNA is TGTGCCTGGAGTGGGGACAGGGACCATGAGCAGTTCTTC. This sequence encodes CAWSGDRDHEQFF.

This clonotype was seen a few times. The genes are TRBV11-2 and TRBJ1-1; D unclear. Germline CDR1 is SGHAT and CDR2 is FQNNGV. The CDR3 is 15 amino acids. Trimming left V 3 bases short and J 3 bases short, with 14 bases between. The CDR3 here is CASSLLRGGDTEAFF. The CDR3 nucleotides read TGTGCCAGCAGCTTGTTACGCGGCGGGGACACTGAAGCTTTCTTT.

The gene calls are TRBV24-1 and TRBJ2-1; TRBD2 aligns across 11 bases. This CDR3 contains 15 residues. CDR1 KGHDR and CDR2 SFDVKD come from the germline V gene. V trimming: 7 bases; J trimming: 5 bases; junction bases outside the gene matches: 6. CDR3 DNA: TGTGCCACCAGCGATACTAGCGGGAGACACAATGAGCAGTTCTTC. This codes for CATSDTSGRHNEQFF.

The CDR3 loop reads CSARAPTGGEETQYF. CDR3 nucleotides: TGCAGTGCTAGAGCCCCCACAGGGGGCGAAGAGACCCAGTACTTC. The genes are TRBV20-1 and TRBJ2-5, with 9 nucleotides matching TRBD1. The CDR3 is 15 amino acids. Trimming took 1 base from V and 3 from J; bases not matched to a gene: 6. Germline V CDR1 and CDR2: DFQATT, SNEGSKA (reference sequence).

This clonotype was counted between two and nine times. This chain uses TRBV2 with TRBJ2-2, with D unresolved. V was trimmed by 1 base and J by 4 bases, leaving 10 bases between them. The CDR3 runs 15 residues. Germline V gives CDR1 SNHLY, CDR2 FYNNEI. CDR3 residues: CASSEVSTGTGELFF. CDR3 sequence (DNA): TGTGCCAGCAGTGAAGTGAGCACGGGCACCGGGGAGCTGTTTTTT.

The chain is built from TRBV5-1 and TRBJ1-3, with a tentative D call TRBD1 (6 bases). From germline, CDR1 is SGHRS and CDR2 YFSETQ. The CDR3 is made up of 17 amino acids. V lost 1 base and J 0 bases, leaving 14 bases between the germline ends. CDR3 in DNA: TGCGCCAGCAGCTTGAGGGGGGACTCGAGCTCTGGAAACACCATATATTTT. Its protein is CASSLRGDSSSGNTIYF.

The chain links TRBV9 to TRBJ1-3; D gene unclear. The CDR3 is made up of 15 amino acids. The germline gives CDR1 SGDLS, CDR2 YYNGEE. V was cut by 0 bases and J by 2 bases, with 9 bases left in between. CDR3 residues: CASSVGSGAGNTIYF. In DNA form, the CDR3 reads TGTGCCAGCAGCGTAGGATCAGGAGCTGGAAACACCATATATTTT. The full variable domain, completed using reference TRBV9 and TRBJ1-3, is DSGVTQTPKHLITATGQRVTLRCSPRSGDLSVYWYQQSLDQGLQFLIQYYNGEERAKGNILERFSAQQFPDLHSELNLSSLELGDSALYFCASSVGSGAGNTIYFGEGSWLTVV.

The chain combines TRBV29-1 with TRBJ2-7, with 7 bases matching TRBD1. Germline V CDR1 and CDR2: SQVTM, ANQGSEA. The CDR3 is 12 amino acids. V lost 6 bases to trimming and J lost 5 bases; unmatched junction nucleotides: 7. CDR3 loop: CSVDRQGDEQYF. CDR3 in DNA: TGCAGCGTGGATCGACAGGGCGACGAGCAGTACTTC.

This clonotype showed up just a few times. The V call is TRBV5-1, the J call TRBJ2-5; D might be TRBD1 (6 bases). Trimming removed 0 bases at V and 8 bases at J, with 11 bases between. Germline V gene sequence: CDR1 SGHRS, CDR2 YFSETQ. This CDR3 region has 13 residues. The CDR3 bases are TGCGCCAGCAGCTTGGTCAGGGGAGAAACCCAGTACTTC. This sequence encodes CASSLVRGETQYF.

The chain joins TRBV6-5 to TRBJ2-7; 7 bases match TRBD2. The CDR3 totals 15 residues. The junction had 9 bases not matched to a gene; V was cut back by 6 bases and J by 1 base. Germline V lookup: CDR1 MNHEY, CDR2 SVGAGI. Here the CDR3 reads CASSTLARGSYEQYF. The CDR3 DNA reads as TGTGCCAGCAGCACACTAGCGAGAGGGTCCTACGAGCAGTACTTC.